This TCR beta chain derives from a study of blood T cells in healthy people across ages. The authors ran a second PCR of about 7 to 11 cycles using a sample-barcoded 5' primer and a J-beta primer mix. Each TCR beta cDNA got a 12-nucleotide random molecular identifier. Via MiXCR, TCRdb re-called the 5' RACE reads, giving one row per CDR3 protein. Altogether 700,000 to 950,000 distinct CDR3 sequences are present, roughly 64% being singletons, with the ten largest covering 20% to 25%. Study-level findings and limits: Total diversity from one million sequenced T cells was likely underestimated. Across samples, TCR beta diversity tracked strongly with naive T cell percentage. There was no known CMV status for donors, so expanded clonotype changes were possibly confounded.

In regard to this clonotype: The target antigen is unknown.

Between the trimmed V and J ends, which lost 6 bases and 4 bases, there was a span of 16 bases. This CDR3 spans 14 amino acids. Sequenced sample: blood. The chain joins TRBV12-3 or TRBV12-4 to TRBJ2-7; D is possibly TRBD2 (6 bases). This sequence originates from a man aged 30 to 39 in good health. Here the CDR3 DNA reads TGTGCCAGCAGCCTCGGGAGAGGCATATACGAGCAGTACTTC. Translating gives CASSLGRGIYEQYF.